The 4 T cell receptor beta chains below come from one sample, sequenced in a study of T cells in localized non-small cell lung cancer. Clones were sequenced by immunoSEQ multiplex PCR, and TCRdb holds only the in-frame ones, with some missing. The repertoire holds approximately 2,500 clones, with around two fifths as singletons. The source was lung tumor tissue, collected before any cancer treatment. These receptors all stem from a male donor aged 60 or over with stage I squamous cell lung carcinoma.

The chain recombines TRBV18 with TRBJ1-1, with D unclear. The CDR3 length is 13 residues. Trimming took 5 bases from V and 0 from J, leaving 7 bases between them. From germline, CDR1 is KGHSH and CDR2 LQKENI. The CDR3 coding sequence is TGTGCCAGCTCAGCACTCATGAACACTGAAGCTTTCTTT. Its protein is CASSALMNTEAFF.

The genes are TRBV6-8 and TRBJ2-5; D is perhaps TRBD2 (5 bases). This CDR3 has 14 residues. V gave up 2 bases and J gave up 2 bases, with 9 bases separating them. Per the germline V gene, CDR1 is MNHGY and CDR2 is SAAAGT. The CDR3: CASSYGGTQETQYF. The CDR3 DNA reads TGTGCCAGCAGTTACGGAGGAACGCAAGAGACCCAGTACTTC.

V gene TRBV18 combines with J gene TRBJ2-3, with 8 positions matching TRBD2. After removal of 3 bases from V and 6 bases from J, the junction contained 5 bases not matched to a gene. Germline V lookup: CDR1 KGHSH, CDR2 LQKENI. The CDR3 loop spans 14 amino acids. CDR3 nucleotide sequence: TGTGCCAGCTCACCGTTAGCGGGGCGGGATACGCAGTATTTT. It specifies CASSPLAGRDTQYF.

This chain links TRBV28 with TRBJ2-3, with D possibly matching TRBD2 (5 bases). Germline lookup yields CDR1 MDHEN and CDR2 SYDVKM. V shed 1 base and J shed 2 bases, with 16 bases lying between them. The CDR3 runs to 17 residues. This chain's CDR3 is CASSLFEGRLYTDTQYF. As DNA, the CDR3 is TGTGCCAGCAGTTTATTCGAGGGTCGCCTATACACAGATACGCAGTATTTT.